This is a list of T cell receptor beta chains from one sample in a study of post-analysis software for immune sequencing data. TCRdb recomputed calls from the PCR reads with MiXCR, one row per CDR3 protein. Of approximately 570,000 distinct CDR3 sequences listed, 44% were seen once; the top ten hold 1.5% to 2%. The sample taken for sequencing was blood. These receptors were taken from a girl aged 5 to 17 with multiple sclerosis. Both conserved end residues are part of each CDR3. Fields, in order: J gene, V gene, D gene, clone size, CDR3 protein, CDR3 DNA. A D gene is named only where the DNA matches it firmly. A clone size is listed for some rows: how often the clone was seen (once, few, many), or a class if it is expanded.

>TRBJ1-2|TRBV20-1|TRBD1|.
CSARDGRTGDRDGYTF
TGCAGTGCTAGAGATGGGAGGACAGGGGATCGAGATGGCTACACCTTC
>TRBJ2-6|TRBV27|TRBD1|.
CASSYLTGASGSGANVLTF
TGTGCCAGCAGTTACTTAACAGGGGCGTCAGGCTCTGGGGCCAACGTCCTGACTTTC
>TRBJ2-7|TRBV20-1|.|few
CSASRWGSSYEQYF
TGCAGTGCTAGTAGGTGGGGTTCCTCCTACGAGCAGTACTTC
>TRBJ1-1|TRBV12-3/TRBV12-4|.|.
CASRASGGLNTEAFF
TGTGCCAGCAGAGCCAGCGGGGGGTTGAACACTGAAGCTTTCTTT
>TRBJ2-5|TRBV12-3/TRBV12-4|TRBD1|.
CASSHGEYRGRIGETQYF
TGTGCCAGCAGTCATGGCGAGTACAGGGGGCGCATTGGAGAGACCCAGTACTTC
>TRBJ2-3|TRBV7-2|TRBD2|.
CASSFRSGISTDTQYF
TGTGCCAGCAGCTTTCGTAGCGGGATAAGCACAGATACGCAGTATTTT
>TRBJ2-1|TRBV7-2|.|.
CASSRGAGNEQFF
TGTGCCAGCAGCCGGGGGGCCGGGAATGAGCAGTTCTTC
>TRBJ2-5|TRBV20-1|TRBD2|.
CSALDSLAGFQETQYF
TGCAGTGCCCTGGACTCACTAGCGGGGTTCCAAGAGACCCAGTACTTC
>TRBJ1-1|TRBV13|TRBD1|once
CASSLPGTGVAATEAFF
TGTGCCAGCAGCCTGCCCGGGACAGGGGTCGCGGCAACTGAAGCTTTCTTT
>TRBJ2-3|TRBV28|TRBD1|.
CASSFADRARPEPDTQYF
TGTGCCAGCAGTTTCGCGGACAGGGCGAGACCCGAACCAGATACGCAGTATTTT
>TRBJ2-5|TRBV5-6|TRBD1|once
CASSRRTGGGKGTQYF
TGTGCCAGCAGCCGCCGGACAGGGGGGGGTAAAGGGACCCAGTACTTC
>TRBJ2-7|TRBV7-3|.|.
CASSLVAVSSYEQYF
TGTGCCAGCAGCTTAGTGGCAGTAAGCTCCTACGAGCAGTACTTC
>TRBJ2-3|TRBV7-9|.|.
CASSPLGISTDTQYF
TGTGCCAGCAGCCCTTTGGGCATTTCCACAGATACGCAGTATTTT
>TRBJ2-4|TRBV20-1|.|.
CSAREARDYPIAKNIQYF
TGCAGTGCTAGAGAGGCCAGAGACTACCCTATAGCCAAAAACATTCAGTACTTC
>TRBJ2-7|TRBV20-1|TRBD1|.
CSAWTGLGQYF
TGCAGTGCTTGGACAGGGTTGGGGCAGTACTTC
>TRBJ1-2|TRBV12-3/TRBV12-4|.|.
CASSFGADGYTF
TGTGCCAGCAGTTTCGGAGCAGATGGCTACACCTTC
>TRBJ1-2|TRBV15|.|.
CATSSTAQGSGYTF
TGTGCCACCAGCAGCACCGCACAGGGCTCTGGCTACACCTTC
>TRBJ2-7|TRBV5-1|TRBD2|.
CASSLATASGTYEQYF
TGCGCCAGCAGCTTGGCCACCGCTAGCGGGACCTACGAGCAGTACTTC
>TRBJ2-7|TRBV6-5|TRBD1|.
CASLDRGSYEQYF
TGTGCCAGCCTGGACAGGGGATCCTACGAGCAGTACTTC
>TRBJ2-5|TRBV12-3/TRBV12-4|.|few
CASSFGERSYNEQYF
TGTGCCAGCAGTTTTGGAGAGAGGAGTTACAATGAGCAGTACTTC
>TRBJ2-2|TRBV12-3/TRBV12-4|.|.
CASRPIREVWNTGELFF
TGTGCCAGCAGGCCTATCAGGGAGGTATGGAACACCGGGGAGCTGTTTTTT
>TRBJ2-7|TRBV7-2|.|.
CASSLERAYEQYF
TGTGCCAGCAGCTTAGAGCGGGCCTACGAGCAGTACTTC
>TRBJ1-1|TRBV20-1|.|.
CSAQDLGKGSAEAFF
TGCAGTGCCCAGGACTTAGGGAAAGGGAGCGCTGAAGCTTTCTTT
>TRBJ2-5|TRBV6-6|.|few
CASGEGGAAQTQYF
TGTGCCAGCGGGGAGGGGGGAGCTGCACAGACCCAGTACTTC
>TRBJ2-4|TRBV27|.|.
CASRLGNIQYF
TGTGCCAGCAGACTAGGAAACATTCAGTACTTC
>TRBJ2-7|TRBV12-3/TRBV12-4|.|few
CASSLGDTYEQYF
TGTGCCAGCAGTTTAGGGGATACCTACGAGCAGTACTTC
>TRBJ2-3|TRBV6-5|.|.
CASRPGTSYSNTQYF
TGTGCCAGCAGACCCGGGACTTCTTACTCTAATACGCAGTATTTT
>TRBJ2-4|TRBV20-1|.|few
CSARITGLRLAKNIQYF
TGCAGTGCTAGAATCACTGGGCTGAGACTAGCCAAAAACATTCAGTACTTC
>TRBJ2-1|TRBV20-1|TRBD2|.
CSARRTSELNEQFF
TGCAGTGCTAGACGGACTAGTGAGCTCAATGAGCAGTTCTTC
>TRBJ2-3|TRBV6-6|TRBD2|.
CASRLAGQGTDTQYF
TGTGCCAGCCGGTTAGCGGGACAAGGGACAGATACGCAGTATTTT